The rows below give T cell receptor beta chains drawn from one sample of a study of T cell responses to AZD1222 COVID-19 vaccine. Sequenced by immunoSEQ multiplex PCR; TCRdb stores in-frame clones only, minus some. The sample carries roughly 28,000 clones, roughly 89% recorded once. Sequencing was performed on peripheral blood, taken on day 0 of AZD1222 vaccination. Source of these receptors: an adult in good health. CDR3s include the opening cysteine and the closing phenylalanine or tryptophan. A D gene is named only where the DNA matches it firmly.

cdr3_aa cdr3_nt d_call j_call v_call
CASSQIGQGIETQYF TGTGCCAGCAGCCAAATTGGACAGGGTATCGAGACCCAGTACTTC TRBD1 TRBJ2-5 TRBV14
CASSGAPSSTDTQYF TGCGCCAGCAGCGGAGCCCCTTCTAGCACAGATACGCAGTATTTT - TRBJ2-3 TRBV10-1
CATSDPPSGTSSTDTQYF TGTGCCACCAGTGATCCACCTAGCGGGACTTCTAGCACAGATACGCAGTATTTT TRBD2 TRBJ2-3 TRBV24-1
CASKQGANTEAFF TGCGCCAGCAAACAGGGTGCGAACACTGAAGCTTTCTTT - TRBJ1-1 TRBV5-1
CATYQGRGGEQYF TGTGCCACCTATCAGGGGAGGGGCGGCGAGCAGTACTTC - TRBJ2-7 TRBV28
CASRYGGMNTEAFF TGCGCCAGCAGATATGGAGGGATGAACACTGAAGCTTTCTTT - TRBJ1-1 TRBV5-1
CASSLRQGESPLHF TGTGCCAGCAGCCTTAGACAGGGGGAATCACCCCTCCACTTT TRBD1 TRBJ1-6 TRBV7-2
CASSLRGYGNQPQHF TGTGCCAGCAGTTTACGAGGGTATGGCAATCAGCCCCAGCATTTT - TRBJ1-5 TRBV28
CASSFSGDTRHQYF TGTGCCAGCAGCTTCTCCGGGGACACCCGCCACCAGTACTTC - TRBJ2-7 TRBV13
CATGLAGANEQFF TGTGCCACAGGACTAGCGGGAGCGAATGAGCAGTTCTTC TRBD2 TRBJ2-1 TRBV19
CASRGQGWETQYF TGTGCCAGCAGGGGACAGGGGTGGGAGACCCAGTACTTC TRBD1 TRBJ2-5 TRBV6-5
CASSGQGNTEAFF TGTGCCAGCAGCGGACAGGGGAACACTGAAGCTTTCTTT TRBD1 TRBJ1-1 TRBV7-9